This T cell receptor beta chain was sequenced in a study of T cells in Graves' hyperthyroidism and ophthalmopathy. Study-level findings and limits: Ophthalmopathy stood apart from stable hyperthyroidism in a 13 V-J model.

There were TCR beta CDR3 regions amplified from RNA transcripts. First-round RT-PCR with HTBI primers amplified the TCR CDR3 region. TCRdb re-analysed the multiplex PCR reads in MiXCR, keeping a single row per CDR3 protein. The sample holds over 400,000 distinct CDR3 sequences; 22% are singletons and the top ten take 49%. There are a few counts of this clonotype. What it recognizes is unknown. CDR3 length: 14 residues. Trimming stripped 5 bases from V and 3 bases from J, with 14 bases between. The germline gives CDR1 SEHNR, CDR2 FQNEAQ (reference sequence). The chain carries TRBV7-9 and TRBJ2-7, with D possibly matching TRBD1 (5 bases). Sequenced sample: blood. This sequence originates from a woman between 65 and 79 years old with Graves' ophthalmopathy. CDR3 in amino acids: CASSPGFRNYEQYF. CDR3 DNA sequence: TGTGCCAGCAGCCCAGGGTTCCGGAACTACGAGCAGTACTTC.